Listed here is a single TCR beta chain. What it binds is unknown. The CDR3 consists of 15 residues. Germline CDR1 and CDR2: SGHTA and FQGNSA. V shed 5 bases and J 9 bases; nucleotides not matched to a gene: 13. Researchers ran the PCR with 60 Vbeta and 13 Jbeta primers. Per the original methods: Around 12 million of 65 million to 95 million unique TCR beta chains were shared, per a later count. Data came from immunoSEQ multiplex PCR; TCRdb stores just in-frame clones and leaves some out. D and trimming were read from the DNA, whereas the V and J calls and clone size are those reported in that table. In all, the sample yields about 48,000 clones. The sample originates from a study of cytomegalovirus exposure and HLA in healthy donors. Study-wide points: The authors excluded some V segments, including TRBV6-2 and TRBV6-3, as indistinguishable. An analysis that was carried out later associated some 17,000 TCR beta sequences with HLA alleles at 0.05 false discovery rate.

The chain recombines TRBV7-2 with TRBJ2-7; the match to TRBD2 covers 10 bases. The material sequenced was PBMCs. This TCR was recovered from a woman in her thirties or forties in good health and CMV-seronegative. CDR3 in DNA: TGTGCCAGCAGCACGGGACTAGCGAGAAAACAGGCGCAGTACTTC. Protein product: CASSTGLARKQAQYF. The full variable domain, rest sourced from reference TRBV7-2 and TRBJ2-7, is GAGVSQSPSNKVTEKGKDVELRCDPISGHTALYWYRQSLGQGLEFLIYFQGNSAPDKSGLPSDRFSAERTGGSVSTLTIQRTQQEDSAVYLCASSTGLARKQAQYFGPGTRLTVT.